The sequence of this T cell receptor beta chain was determined in a study of blood T cell repertoires in COVID-19. For the study at large: Researchers got acute and convalescent COVID-19 samples from the United States, Italy and Spain.

Germline assignment: CDR1 SGHRS and CDR2 YFSETQ. The CDR3 runs 15 residues. V trimming: 3 bases; J trimming: 3 bases; junction bases outside the gene matches: 5. The assay was immunoSEQ multiplex PCR, and TCRdb's table has in-frame clones only and misses some. Altogether around 300,000 clones are present, roughly 89% being singletons, with the ten largest covering approximately 1.5%. Resolution of symptoms, clearance, or two negative PCRs was present in recovered Cohort 3 donors. The TCR comes from a woman aged 40-49 years who had recovered from COVID-19. This chain joins TRBV5-1 and TRBJ2-3; 9 bases map to TRBD1. The material sequenced was PBMCs or T cells enriched from blood (not recorded which). CDR3 region: CASSSGTGLTDTQYF. For the CDR3, the DNA is TGCGCCAGCAGCTCCGGGACAGGGTTGACAGATACGCAGTATTTT.